This TCR beta chain was identified during a study of shared clonotypes between healthy human individuals. This table comes from immunoSEQ multiplex PCR, and its TCRdb copy is limited to in-frame clones, with some not included. The sample lists under 1 million clones; roughly 92% were seen once. Naive CD8 populations comprised CD45RO-negative cells positively selected for CCR7, excluding terminally differentiated effector memory CD45RA+ cells. The V gene's germline CDR1 is SGHAT and CDR2 FQNNGV. This CDR3 is 16 amino acids long. With 4 bases removed from V and 0 bases from J, the gap between germline ends came to 13 bases.

The sample was naive CD8+ T cells sorted from blood. The chain employs TRBV11-2 and TRBJ2-4; D is unresolved. The TCR originated in a man aged 30 to 39 in good health. The CDR3 sequence is CASSSTETLAKNIQYF. DNA of the CDR3: TGTGCCAGCAGCTCGACGGAAACACTAGCCAAAAACATTCAGTACTTC.